Following are 13 T cell receptor beta chains from one sample sequenced in a study of blood T cell repertoires in COVID-19. Sequencing was performed with immunoSEQ multiplex PCR; in TCRdb, only in-frame clones are kept and a portion is missing. The table includes roughly 140,000 clones, around 81% detected once. The sequencing input was peripheral blood. Receptors were obtained from a human donor in a cohort sampled during active COVID-19.

The chain is built from TRBV4-2 and TRBJ2-7; TRBD1 agrees at 8 bases. The CDR3 runs 20 residues. Germline lookup yields CDR1 LGHNA and CDR2 YNFKEQ. V lost 1 base and J lost 1; bases outside the gene matches: 18. This chain's CDR3 is CASSQGFRGRVTSGSYEQYF. The DNA of the CDR3 is TGTGCCAGCAGCCAAGGGTTCAGGGGGCGGGTCACCTCGGGGTCCTACGAGCAGTACTTC.

The gene calls are TRBV5-1 and TRBJ1-2; 9 bases fit TRBD1. Germline CDR1 SGHRS, CDR2 YFSETQ. The CDR3 totals 16 residues. With V trimmed by 0 bases and J by 8 bases, 11 bases remained unmatched. In DNA form, the CDR3 reads TGCGCCAGCAGCTTGGCCATGGACAGGGGAGCGGTGGGCTACACCTTC. It codes for CASSLAMDRGAVGYTF.

The rearrangement uses TRBV7-2 and TRBJ2-7; 10 positions agree with TRBD2. Trimming at V came to 3 bases and at J to 3 bases, leaving 8 bases not matched to a gene. Germline V gene sequence: CDR1 SGHTA, CDR2 FQGNSA. The CDR3 has 16 amino acids. The CDR3 coding sequence is TGTGCCAGCAGCTTGGGACTAGCGCCGACTTACTACGAGCAGTACTTC. It specifies CASSLGLAPTYYEQYF.

Written as DNA, the CDR3 is TGTGCCAGCAGCGATTCTGGCCGCCTCAACACCATATATTTT. Its protein is CASSDSGRLNTIYF. The chain couples TRBV6-6 to TRBJ1-3; D gene uncertain. Germline assignment: CDR1 MNHNY and CDR2 SVGAGI (reference sequence). V was shortened by 6 bases and J by 7 bases, with 16 bases between the two germline ends. The CDR3 contains 14 residues.

Concerning this clone itself: The sample carries other DNA sequences with the same CDR3. The chain recombines TRBV18 with TRBJ2-7, with D possibly being TRBD1 (6 bases). Trimming cost V 2 bases and J 4 bases, with 12 bases left between them. The CDR3 spans 14 residues. Germline V gives CDR1 KGHSH, CDR2 LQKENI. The CDR3 DNA sequence: TGTGCCAGCTCACCAGGGACACAGTCTTACGAGCAGTACTTC. Its protein is CASSPGTQSYEQYF.

The chain has TRBV7-2 and TRBJ1-4; a possible D gene is TRBD1 (5 bases). Germline assignment: CDR1 SGHTA and CDR2 FQGNSA. CDR3 size: 18 residues. Trimming stripped 1 base from V and 0 bases from J, with 15 bases between. The CDR3 loop is CASSLVSRTFATNEKLFF. CDR3 DNA sequence: TGTGCCAGCAGCTTAGTTTCCCGGACATTTGCAACTAATGAAAAACTGTTTTTT. The full variable domain, with the rest looked up from reference TRBV7-2 and TRBJ1-4, is GAGVSQSPSNKVTEKGKDVELRCDPISGHTALYWYRQSLGQGLEFLIYFQGNSAPDKSGLPSDRFSAERTGGSVSTLTIQRTQQEDSAVYLCASSLVSRTFATNEKLFFGSGTQLSVL.

This chain connects TRBV28 to TRBJ1-1; the D gene is possibly TRBD1 (6 bases). V was clipped by 2 bases and J by 7 bases, with 14 bases between them. The CDR3 is 14 residues long. CDR1 and CDR2 from the germline V gene are MDHEN and SYDVKM. The CDR3 region is CASSLGSAGVEAFF. The CDR3 bases are TGTGCCAGCAGTTTAGGGTCCGCAGGGGTTGAAGCTTTCTTT.

The CDR3 sequence: CASRTGTSGQMSKFF. In nucleotides, the CDR3 is TGTGCCAGCAGGACCGGGACTAGCGGACAAATGAGCAAGTTCTTC. V and J are TRBV28 and TRBJ2-1; 11 bases map to TRBD2. Germline V gene lookup returns CDR1 MDHEN and CDR2 SYDVKM. V was clipped by 6 bases and J by 14 bases; unmatched bases: 15. The CDR3 is 15 residues long.

This clone was seen a few times. The V and J genes are TRBV7-2 and TRBJ2-7, with D possibly being TRBD1 (6 bases). V was cut by 5 bases and J by 4 bases, with 15 bases left in between. This CDR3 is 14 amino acids long. Per germline, CDR1 SGHTA and CDR2 FQGNSA. The CDR3 DNA follows: TGTGCCAGCAGCCGTGAGTTGCAGGGGTACGAGCAGTACTTC. Protein sequence: CASSRELQGYEQYF.

This clone was observed a single time. This rearrangement joins TRBV25-1 to TRBJ2-7, with a weak D call TRBD1 (5 bases). CDR1 MGHDK and CDR2 SYGVNS come from the germline V gene. Trimming stripped 3 bases from V and 6 bases from J, with 9 bases between. CDR3 length: 12 residues. The CDR3 reads CASSETDIEQYF. The CDR3 region has the DNA TGTGCCAGCAGTGAGACAGATATCGAGCAGTACTTC.

This clone was seen a few times. The CDR3 here is CASSQEGRGETQYF. The DNA for the CDR3 is TGTGCCAGCAGCCAGGAGGGCCGGGGAGAGACCCAGTACTTC. This chain links TRBV4-2 with TRBJ2-5; D perhaps matches TRBD2 (6 bases). The germline V gene has CDR1 LGHNA and CDR2 YNFKEQ. V was shortened by 3 bases and J by 4 bases, with 12 bases between the two germline ends. The CDR3 is 14 amino acids.

The chain employs TRBV29-1 and TRBJ1-5; D is perhaps TRBD1 (5 bases). V lost 4 bases and J 4 bases, leaving 11 bases between the germline ends. This CDR3 contains 13 residues. The germline V gene has CDR1 SQVTM and CDR2 ANQGSEA. CDR3 in amino acids: CSVVVQVNQPQHF. CDR3 nucleotide sequence: TGCAGCGTTGTTGTACAGGTAAATCAGCCCCAGCATTTT.

The J gene is TRBJ1-5, the V gene TRBV27; TRBD1 aligns across 7 bases. This CDR3 has 14 amino acids. V was pared by 8 bases and J by 7 bases, with 11 bases of the junction left unmatched. Germline V gene lookup returns CDR1 MNHEY and CDR2 SMNVEV (reference sequence). The chain's CDR3 is CASGIRQGSQPQHF. In DNA form, the CDR3 reads TGTGCCAGCGGGATAAGACAGGGAAGCCAGCCCCAGCATTTT.